The sequence of this T cell receptor beta chain was determined in a study of blood T cells in healthy people across ages. General study results and limits: TCR beta diversity, measured per million T cells, fell in a roughly linear way with age.

Germline CDR1 and CDR2: SQVTM and ANQGSEA. This CDR3 comprises 13 residues. V lost 3 bases and J lost 0, with 7 bases in between. For this clonotype: The antigen is undetermined.

A minimum of 6 micrograms of total RNA was extracted per sample. Primers used in a second PCR of about 6 to 11 cycles were a sample-barcoded 5' primer and a J-beta primer mix. TCRdb re-called the 5' RACE reads through MiXCR, storing one row per CDR3 protein. This table has about 1.4 million distinct CDR3 sequences, around 55% appearing once. The genes are TRBV29-1 and TRBJ2-3; the D is unclear. Sequencing was performed on blood. This receptor was taken from a man aged 18 to 29 in good health. The CDR3 region has the DNA TGCAGCGTTGAGGCGGTGAGCACAGATACGCAGTATTTT. The encoded protein is CSVEAVSTDTQYF.